This passage covers 8 T cell receptor beta chains from one sample sequenced in a study of T-cell reconstitution after alpha-beta-depleted transplantation in children. Preparation of the TCRbeta library involved a method that used unique molecular identifiers. TCRdb reanalysed the PCR reads using MiXCR and keeps one entry per CDR3 protein. The repertoire includes about 130,000 distinct CDR3 sequences, more than 9.5% of them detected once, and approximately 25% sits in the top ten. Specimen: PBMCs, mostly from graft donor cells, collected 180 days after TCRalphabeta/CD19-depleted stem cell transplant. These receptors were obtained from a girl under three years old who had a stem cell transplant for combined immunodeficiency, so the T cells may come from the graft donor.

The CDR3 nucleotides are TGTGCCAGCAGTCCCACTAGCGGGGGGTTCAATGAGCAGTTCTTC. Its protein is CASSPTSGGFNEQFF. This chain joins TRBV27 and TRBJ2-1; 12 bases fit TRBD2. CDR1 is MNHEY and CDR2 is SMNVEV in the germline V gene (reference sequence). Unmatched junction bases numbered 5, after V lost 5 bases and J lost 6 bases. CDR3 length: 15 residues.

This clonotype was seen only a few times. The rearrangement joins TRBV11-2 to TRBJ2-7; D gene ambiguous. V was shortened by 0 bases and J by 0 bases, with 12 bases between the two germline ends. Germline assignment: CDR1 SGHAT and CDR2 FQNNGV. There are 16 residues in the CDR3. In DNA, the CDR3 is TGTGCCAGCAGCTTAGAAGTCGGGTGGGGCTCCTACGAGCAGTACTTC. Protein product: CASSLEVGWGSYEQYF. Complete variable domain (other parts from reference TRBV11-2 and TRBJ2-7): EAGVAQSPRYKIIEKRQSVAFWCNPISGHATLYWYQQILGQGPKLLIQFQNNGVVDDSQLPKDRFSAERLKGVDSTLKIQPAKLEDSAVYLCASSLEVGWGSYEQYFGPGTRLTVT.

The chain has TRBV20-1 and TRBJ2-1; unclear D gene. With 6 bases removed from V and 5 bases from J, the gap between germline ends came to 23 bases. Germline loops: CDR1 DFQATT, CDR2 SNEGSKA (reference sequence). The CDR3 loop spans 16 amino acids. The CDR3: CSAMSDPRYQNNEQFF. The CDR3 DNA follows: TGCAGTGCGATGTCTGATCCGCGGTACCAAAACAATGAGCAGTTCTTC.

This clonotype was observed a few times. The chain has TRBV7-3 and TRBJ2-1; no firm D call. Germline-derived CDR1 and CDR2 are SGHTA and FQGTGA. Trimming took off 2 bases at V and 9 bases at J, with 14 bases between the two ends. This CDR3 has 14 residues. Here the CDR3 reads CASSLGFLDGEQFF. The CDR3, as DNA: TGTGCCAGCAGCTTAGGCTTTCTGGATGGTGAGCAGTTCTTC.

There are many counts of this clonotype. The chain recombines TRBV20-1 with TRBJ2-5; D is unclear. The germline V gene encodes CDR1 DFQATT and CDR2 SNEGSKA (reference sequence). The CDR3 runs to 11 residues. The V gene lost 5 bases and the J gene lost 1 base, with 5 bases spanning the gap. In DNA form, the CDR3 reads TGCAGTGCTCAGACCCAAGAGACCCAGTACTTC. The encoded protein is CSAQTQETQYF.

The chain links TRBV7-3 to TRBJ2-5; the D call may be TRBD1 or TRBD2 (5 bases each). V lost 3 bases and J lost 4, with 9 bases in between. CDR1 SGHTA and CDR2 FQGTGA come from the germline V gene. CDR3 length: 13 amino acids. The CDR3 nucleotides are TGTGCCAGCAGCTTCGGGGCGGGAGAGACCCAGTACTTC. As protein: CASSFGAGETQYF.

The sample holds many counts of this clonotype. The chain carries TRBV5-6 and TRBJ2-7; the match to TRBD1 covers 8 bases. CDR1 and CDR2 (germline): SGHDT, YYEEEE. CDR3 size: 15 residues. V lost 4 bases, J lost 9 bases, and 15 bases stayed unmatched. CDR3 loop: CASSIGTGGRGSQYF. The CDR3 DNA reads as TGTGCCAGCAGCATCGGGACAGGAGGAAGGGGGTCGCAGTACTTC.

V usage is TRBV11-2 and J usage is TRBJ1-2; D remains ambiguous. In germline, CDR1 is SGHAT, CDR2 FQNNGV. The CDR3 spans 14 residues. The ends were cut back, 1 base at V and 3 bases at J, with 9 bases in the middle. The chain's CDR3 is CASSLGKPHYGYTF. As DNA, the CDR3 is TGTGCCAGCAGCTTAGGAAAGCCCCACTATGGCTACACCTTC.